This T cell receptor beta chain originates from a study of cytomegalovirus exposure and HLA in healthy donors. Study-level points and caveats: Most of the CMV-associated TCR beta chains (in a later analysis) appeared to be HLA-restricted.

This clone was recorded only once. Its antigen is unknown. It was with 60 Vbeta and 13 Jbeta primers that the PCR ran. Assay used: immunoSEQ multiplex PCR; TCRdb lists only in-frame clones, some missing. The table includes fewer than 250,000 clones, roughly 87% detected once. The sequence derives from a boy between 2 and 10 years old in good health and CMV-seronegative. The sequenced sample was PBMCs.

Here the CDR3 DNA reads TGCGCCAGCAGCCCCCTACTAGCGGGAGTCTCCTACAATGAGCAGTTCTTC. It translates to CASSPLLAGVSYNEQFF. This chain connects TRBV5-1 to TRBJ2-1; 11 bases are a match to TRBD2. Losses at the gene ends were 4 bases for V and 0 bases for J; bases not matched to a gene: 6. CDR1 is SGHRS and CDR2 is YFSETQ in the germline V gene. The CDR3 loop spans 17 amino acids.